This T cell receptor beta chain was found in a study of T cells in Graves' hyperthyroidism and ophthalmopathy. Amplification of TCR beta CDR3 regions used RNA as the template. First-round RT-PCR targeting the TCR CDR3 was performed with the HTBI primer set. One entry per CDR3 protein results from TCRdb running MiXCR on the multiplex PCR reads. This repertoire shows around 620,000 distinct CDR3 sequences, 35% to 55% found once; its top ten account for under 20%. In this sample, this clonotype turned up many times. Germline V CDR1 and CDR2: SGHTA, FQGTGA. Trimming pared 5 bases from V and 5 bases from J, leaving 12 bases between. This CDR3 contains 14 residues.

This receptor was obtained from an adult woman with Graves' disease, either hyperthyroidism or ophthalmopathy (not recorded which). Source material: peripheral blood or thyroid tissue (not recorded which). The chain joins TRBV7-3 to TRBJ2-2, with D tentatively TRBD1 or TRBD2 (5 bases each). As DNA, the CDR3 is TGTGCCAGCAGCCGTTTGAGGGGAACCGGGGAGCTGTTTTTT. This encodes CASSRLRGTGELFF.